The next 23 T cell receptor beta chains were all read from a single sample in a study of control samples from healthy donors and cancer patients (dated by TCRdb to about 2020). The protocol used for the library was the immunoSEQ multiplex PCR assay. TCRdb obtained this table from immuneACCESS and retained in-frame rearrangements with V and J assigned. These tables miss some clones; where compared with another copy, unresolved V genes account for less than half of the shortfall, and the remainder is unexplained. The sample contains under 80,000 clones, 80% to 95% of them found a single time. The ten largest clones take up roughly 1.3% of the sample. What was sequenced was PBMCs. The source is a woman in her thirties or forties with lung cancer.

V gene TRBV30 combines with J gene TRBJ1-2; D is undetermined. V was pared by 2 bases and J by 8 bases, with 9 bases between. CDR3 length: 11 amino acids. The germline V gene encodes CDR1 GTSNPN and CDR2 SVGIG (reference sequence). The CDR3 spells CAWSPSRGYTF. CDR3 bases: TGTGCCTGGAGTCCATCTCGCGGCTACACCTTC.

V and J are TRBV6-5 and TRBJ2-7; 15 bases agree with TRBD2. The CDR3 has 15 amino acids. J was trimmed by 0 bases and V by 11 bases; bases with no gene match: 5. The germline V gene encodes CDR1 MNHEY and CDR2 SVGAGI. This CDR3 is CAAGTSGGLSYEQYF. CDR3 nucleotides: TGTGCCGCCGGGACTAGCGGGGGGCTCTCCTACGAGCAGTACTTC.

The rearrangement joins TRBV25-1 to TRBJ2-7; tentatively, D is TRBD1 (6 bases). V was pared by 6 bases and J by 0 bases, with 12 bases between. This CDR3 has 14 amino acids. Germline lookup yields CDR1 MGHDK and CDR2 SYGVNS. The DNA for the CDR3 is TGTGCCAGCAGGGATGACAGGAGCTCCTACGAGCAGTACTTC. This sequence encodes CASRDDRSSYEQYF.

The gene calls are TRBV3-1 (or the pseudogene TRBV3-2) and TRBJ1-1; unclear D gene. Deletions cut 1 base from V and 5 bases from J, with 5 bases between. The V gene's germline CDR1 is LGHDT and CDR2 YNNKEL (reference sequence). The CDR3 spans 12 residues. The CDR3 region has the DNA TGTGCCAGCAGCCAAGCAGAGACTGAAGCTTTCTTT. It yields the protein CASSQAETEAFF.

V gene TRBV9 combines with J gene TRBJ1-5, with D tentatively TRBD1 (5 bases). Germline V gives CDR1 SGDLS, CDR2 YYNGEE. This CDR3 has 15 residues. Trimming took 4 bases from V and 7 from J, leaving 18 bases between them. DNA for the CDR3: TGTGCCAGCAGCACGACGGGGCAGGGTAGACAGCCCCAGCATTTT. The encoded protein is CASSTTGQGRQPQHF.

This clone appeared a single time. This chain connects TRBV2 to TRBJ2-5, with D uncertain. CDR3 size: 12 residues. Trimming took 4 bases from V and 5 from J, leaving 8 bases between them. Germline V lookup: CDR1 SNHLY, CDR2 FYNNEI. The DNA of the CDR3 is TGTGCCAGCAGTGGACCCGGTGAGACCCAGTACTTC. Amino acids: CASSGPGETQYF.

The chain employs TRBV15 and TRBJ1-4; D unresolved. This CDR3 has 18 residues. CDR1 LNHNV and CDR2 YYDKDF come from the germline V gene (reference sequence). V was cut by 7 bases and J by 6 bases, with 27 bases left in between. The DNA for the CDR3 is TGTGCCACCAAACCGAAAAGAGACCGAGGACGACTATATGAAAAACTGTTTTTT. Translating gives CATKPKRDRGRLYEKLFF.

This sequence joins TRBV11-2 and TRBJ1-5; TRBD1 is a possible D gene (5 bases). The CDR3 is 15 amino acids. The V end lost 0 bases, the J end lost 1 base, and 7 bases lay between the germline ends. The germline V gene encodes CDR1 SGHAT and CDR2 FQNNGV. The CDR3 nucleotides read TGTGCCAGCAGCTTAGACGGGGGGAGCAATCAGCCCCAGCATTTT. Amino acid sequence: CASSLDGGSNQPQHF.

The chain uses TRBV5-1 and TRBJ1-6; D unclear. The length of the CDR3 is 17 residues. Germline V lookup: CDR1 SGHRS, CDR2 YFSETQ. Trimming cost V 2 bases and J 10 bases, with 22 bases left between them. The CDR3 spells CASSLTPGQISGSPLHF. In nucleotides, the CDR3 is TGCGCCAGCAGCTTAACCCCGGGCCAGATATCCGGGTCACCCCTCCACTTT.

The V gene is TRBV12-3 or TRBV12-4, the J gene TRBJ1-4, with D unresolved. Trimming pared 3 bases from V and 8 bases from J, leaving 7 bases between. This CDR3 spans 12 amino acids. In nucleotides, the CDR3 is TGTGCCAGCAGTTTCTCGCCCGAAAAACTGTTTTTT. It encodes CASSFSPEKLFF.

The CDR3 DNA is TGTGCCAGCTCACCACCGGACGGCGCTCCTAATGAAAAACTGTTTTTT. It is translated as CASSPPDGAPNEKLFF. V and J are TRBV18 and TRBJ1-4; D gene unclear. The CDR3 sequence is 16 residues long. CDR1 and CDR2 (germline): KGHSH, LQKENI. The germline V and J ends were trimmed by 0 bases and 3 bases, with 11 bases remaining between them.

Here the CDR3 DNA reads TGTGCCAGCAGGGTCAACACCGGGGAGCTGTTTTTT. Its protein product is CASRVNTGELFF. The chain employs TRBV12-3 or TRBV12-4 and TRBJ2-2; D unresolved. Trimming cost V 6 bases and J 2 bases, with 4 bases left between them. The CDR3 extends over 12 amino acids.

Points on this clone: The germline gene is not matched at one end of the junction; a read error may be the cause. The V gene is TRBV7-8, the J gene TRBJ1-5; D unclear. The CDR3 totals 18 residues. Per germline, CDR1 SGHVS and CDR2 FQNEAQ. The CDR3 sequence: CASTLPFSTPYSNQPQHF. The CDR3, as DNA: TGTGCCAGCACCTTACCTTTTTCGACACCCTATAGCAATCAGCCCCAGCATTTT.

The rearrangement links TRBV20-1 to TRBJ1-5; D is perhaps TRBD1 (5 bases). Germline-derived CDR1 and CDR2 are DFQATT and SNEGSKA (reference sequence). The V gene lost 3 bases and the J gene lost 3 bases, with 9 bases spanning the gap. The CDR3 contains 13 residues. CDR3 DNA: TGCAGTGCTAGTTCAGGGATCAATCAGCCCCAGCATTTT. Residues: CSASSGINQPQHF.

V is TRBV2 and J is TRBJ1-1, with no clear D. V was cut by 8 bases and J by 1 base, with 23 bases left in between. CDR1 and CDR2 from the germline V gene are SNHLY and FYNNEI. The CDR3 length is 17 residues. CDR3 sequence reads: CASWNLPDGNQNTEAFF. The CDR3 coding sequence is TGTGCCAGCTGGAACCTACCGGACGGAAACCAGAACACTGAAGCTTTCTTT.

This rearrangement joins TRBV12-3 or TRBV12-4 to TRBJ2-5; D is ambiguous. The ends were cut back, 6 bases at V and 2 bases at J, with 4 bases in the middle. CDR3 length: 11 residues. The CDR3 bases are TGTGCCAGCAGCTTTCAAGAGACCCAGTACTTC. This sequence encodes CASSFQETQYF.

This clone was observed a single time. The chain is built from TRBV19 and TRBJ2-2; TRBD2 matches at 8 bases. This CDR3 is built from 15 residues. Germline V gene lookup returns CDR1 LNHDA and CDR2 SQIVND (reference sequence). Trimming took 5 bases from V and 6 from J; bases not matched to a gene: 8. CDR3 residues: CASSPRGGRSGELFF. The CDR3 DNA reads as TGTGCCAGTAGTCCTCGGGGGGGCCGGTCCGGGGAGCTGTTTTTT.

This chain uses TRBV15 with TRBJ1-6; D gene ambiguous. Trimming left V 3 bases short and J 0 bases short, with 15 bases between. Germline CDR1 is LNHNV and CDR2 is YYDKDF (reference sequence). This CDR3 spans 18 amino acids. The DNA for the CDR3 is TGTGCCACCAGCAGGGGTACCTCGAGGAGCTCCTATAATTCACCCCTCCACTTT. This codes for CATSRGTSRSSYNSPLHF.

The chain couples TRBV4-1 to TRBJ2-7; D is uncertain. The germline gives CDR1 MGHRA, CDR2 YSYEKL. The CDR3 is 16 amino acids. V was clipped by 2 bases and J by 0 bases, with 14 bases between them. CDR3 DNA sequence: TGCGCCAGCAGCCAACTACCTCAGATCCCCTCCTACGAGCAGTACTTC. This translates into CASSQLPQIPSYEQYF.

The V and J genes are TRBV7-2 and TRBJ2-7; 11 nucleotides align to TRBD1. CDR3 size: 15 residues. Germline V gene data show CDR1 as SGHTA and CDR2 as FQGNSA. Trimming at V came to 4 bases and at J to 3 bases, leaving 5 bases not matched to a gene. The CDR3 is CASSSGQGVNYEQYF. DNA for the CDR3: TGTGCCAGCAGCTCGGGACAGGGGGTGAACTACGAGCAGTACTTC.

The chain is built from TRBV5-4 and TRBJ2-3; D is perhaps TRBD1 (6 bases). The V end was cut by 0 bases, the J end by 4 bases, with 18 bases between. This CDR3 comprises 17 residues. Germline values: CDR1 SGHNT, CDR2 YYREEE (reference sequence). In DNA, the CDR3 is TGTGCCAGCAGCTTGGTTGTAACAGGGAAAGGGCCAGATACGCAGTATTTT. Translated, it gives CASSLVVTGKGPDTQYF.

The genes are TRBV5-5 and TRBJ1-5, with no clear D. This CDR3 is 12 amino acids long. CDR1 is SGHKS, CDR2 YYEKEE, per germline (reference sequence). Trimming took 0 bases from V and 5 from J, leaving 3 bases between them. This CDR3 is CASSLGDQPQHF. CDR3 DNA sequence: TGTGCCAGCAGCTTGGGGGATCAGCCCCAGCATTTT.

This clone has only one observation. V usage is TRBV4-2 and J usage is TRBJ2-1, with D perhaps TRBD1 or TRBD2 (5 bases each). The CDR3 is 15 residues long. Looked up from germline, CDR1 is LGHNA and CDR2 is YNFKEQ. Between the trimmed V and J ends, which lost 5 bases and 3 bases, there was a span of 14 bases. The CDR3 loop reads CASSALRGDYNEQFF. In nucleotides, the CDR3 is TGTGCCAGCAGCGCCCTGAGGGGCGACTACAATGAGCAGTTCTTC.